The next 31 T cell receptor beta chains were all read from a single sample in a study of cytomegalovirus exposure and HLA in healthy donors. TCRdb's table, derived via immunoSEQ multiplex PCR, lists solely in-frame clones and lacks some. The sample has some 120,000 clones, about nine tenths seen once; the top ten hold approximately 1.5%. The sample comprised PBMCs. These receptor sequences come from a man aged 30-40 years in good health and CMV-seronegative.

This sequence joins TRBV13 and TRBJ1-4; D unresolved. Germline values: CDR1 PRHDT, CDR2 FYEKMQ (reference sequence). CDR3 length equals 14 residues. V lost 5 bases and J lost 7, with 14 bases in between. Written as DNA, the CDR3 is TGTGCCAGCAGCCCTCAGGATGTGGGTGAAAAACTGTTTTTT. Protein product: CASSPQDVGEKLFF.

The chain employs TRBV7-9 and TRBJ1-2; D gene uncertain. The CDR3 has 13 amino acids. Germline CDR1 reads SEHNR; CDR2 reads FQNEAQ (reference sequence). Trimming removed 1 base from V and 8 bases from J, with 11 bases in between. The CDR3, as DNA: TGTGCCAGCAGCTTAGGAGGAGAGGGAGGCTACACCTTC. It encodes CASSLGGEGGYTF. Combining the CDR3 with reference TRBV7-9 and TRBJ1-2 gives the whole variable domain DTGVSQNPRHKITKRGQNVTFRCDPISEHNRLYWYRQTLGQGPEFLTYFQNEAQLEKSRLLSDRFSAERPKGSFSTLEIQRTEQGDSAMYLCASSLGGEGGYTFGSGTRLTVV.

The V call is TRBV4-1, the J call TRBJ1-3; D gene uncertain. V shed 1 base and J shed 0 bases, with 13 bases lying between them. Per the germline V gene, CDR1 is MGHRA and CDR2 is YSYEKL. This CDR3 contains 17 residues. CDR3 nucleotides: TGCGCCAGCAGCCAAGGCGAGAGTGATCTCTCTGGAAACACCATATATTTT. It translates to CASSQGESDLSGNTIYF.

The chain uses TRBV6-4 and TRBJ1-2, with TRBD1 matching over 7 bases. V lost 0 bases and J lost 7; bases outside the gene matches: 5. The CDR3 length is 14 residues. Germline CDR1 and CDR2: MRHNA and SNTAGT. CDR3 DNA: TGTGCCAGCAGTGACTCGCCAGGGGGTGTTGGCTACACCTTC. Its protein product is CASSDSPGGVGYTF.

This clone was found a few times. V usage is TRBV7-9 and J usage is TRBJ2-5, with 9 bases that match TRBD1. Trimming at V came to 5 bases and at J to 1 base, leaving 5 bases not matched to a gene. Germline V gene lookup returns CDR1 SEHNR and CDR2 FQNEAQ (reference sequence). The CDR3 totals 15 residues. The chain's CDR3 is CASSPGQGSQETQYF. As DNA, the CDR3 is TGTGCCAGCAGCCCTGGACAGGGGAGCCAAGAGACCCAGTACTTC.

The chain joins TRBV6-1 to TRBJ2-5, with 11 bases aligning to TRBD2. CDR1 and CDR2 from the germline V gene are MNHNS and SASEGT. J was trimmed by 4 bases and V by 3 bases; bases with no gene match: 4. The CDR3 is 15 amino acids. CDR3 coding DNA: TGTGCCAGCAGTGAGGCTGGGACTAGCGGAGAGACCCAGTACTTC. Its translation is CASSEAGTSGETQYF.

This chain links TRBV5-6 with TRBJ2-5; 7 nucleotides match TRBD2. Germline CDR1 reads SGHDT; CDR2 reads YYEEEE. The CDR3 length is 15 residues. V was clipped by 6 bases and J by 3 bases; unmatched bases: 11. DNA for the CDR3: TGTGCCAGCAACAGCTGGGGGGGAGGGGAAGAGACCCAGTACTTC. This sequence encodes CASNSWGGGEETQYF.

The genes are TRBV10-3 and TRBJ2-1, with TRBD2 matching 14 bases. Germline-derived CDR1 and CDR2 are ENHRY and SYGVKD. After removal of 2 bases from V and 7 bases from J, the junction contained 7 bases not matched to a gene. The CDR3 is 17 residues long. CDR3 sequence (DNA): TGTGCCATCAGTGAGCCCGAGGGACTAGCGGGAGAAAATGAGCAGTTCTTC. Its translation is CAISEPEGLAGENEQFF.

This clone was found once. This chain links TRBV29-1 with TRBJ2-7, with D possibly being TRBD2 (6 bases). In germline, CDR1 is SQVTM, CDR2 ANQGSEA. Trimming cost V 4 bases and J 0 bases, with 13 bases left between them. The length of the CDR3 is 14 residues. CDR3 residues: CSVVRGTSSYEQYF. The CDR3 nucleotides read TGCAGCGTTGTTCGGGGGACCAGCTCCTACGAGCAGTACTTC.

The rearrangement links TRBV18 to TRBJ1-1; D not resolved. Germline V gene lookup returns CDR1 KGHSH and CDR2 LQKENI. V gave up 5 bases and J gave up 1 base, with 5 bases separating them. This CDR3 has 12 residues. The CDR3 loop reads CASSSQNTEAFF. The CDR3 DNA reads TGTGCCAGCTCATCCCAGAACACTGAAGCTTTCTTT.

The chain employs TRBV30 and TRBJ1-1; a possible D gene is TRBD1 (5 bases). V was clipped by 3 bases and J by 2 bases, with 10 bases between them. The length of the CDR3 is 13 residues. The germline gives CDR1 GTSNPN, CDR2 SVGIG (reference sequence). The CDR3 DNA reads TGTGCCTGGAGAACAGGCTTCAACACTGAAGCTTTCTTT. It specifies CAWRTGFNTEAFF.

The chain has TRBV11-2 and TRBJ1-4; 8 bases agree with TRBD1. The V and J ends lost 4 bases and 2 bases, in that order; junction bases with no gene match: 9. Germline CDR1 and CDR2: SGHAT and FQNNGV. The CDR3 runs to 17 residues. This CDR3 is CASSYRTGSVTNEKLFF. The CDR3 nucleotides read TGTGCCAGCAGCTACCGGACAGGGTCGGTGACTAATGAAAAACTGTTTTTT.

The gene calls are TRBV29-1 and TRBJ2-5, with TRBD2 as a possible D gene (7 bases). Germline V gene data show CDR1 as SQVTM and CDR2 as ANQGSEA. This CDR3 has 13 residues. The V gene lost 3 bases and the J gene lost 2 bases, with 10 bases spanning the gap. CDR3 sequence reads: CSVDRGGQETQYF. In nucleotides, the CDR3 is TGCAGCGTTGATAGGGGGGGGCAAGAGACCCAGTACTTC.

The chain employs TRBV4-1 and TRBJ1-1; D is unresolved. The CDR3 is 13 residues long. Trimming cost V 3 bases and J 1 base, with 6 bases left between them. Germline V gene lookup returns CDR1 MGHRA and CDR2 YSYEKL. The CDR3 DNA reads TGCGCCAGCAGCCAGGGCTCGAACACTGAAGCTTTCTTT. It translates to CASSQGSNTEAFF.

The chain combines TRBV5-1 with TRBJ1-3; a weak D match, TRBD1 (6 bases). Germline CDR1 is SGHRS and CDR2 is YFSETQ. The CDR3 totals 15 residues. V lost 4 bases and J lost 0, with 11 bases in between. Written as DNA, the CDR3 is TGCGCCAGCAGCGTTACAGGGCCCTCTGGAAACACCATATATTTT. Translated: CASSVTGPSGNTIYF. The full variable domain, rest sourced from reference TRBV5-1 and TRBJ1-3, is KAGVTQTPRYLIKTRGQQVTLSCSPISGHRSVSWYQQTPGQGLQFLFEYFSETQRNKGNFPGRFSGRQFSNSRSEMNVSTLELGDSALYLCASSVTGPSGNTIYFGEGSWLTVV.

The chain employs TRBV5-1 and TRBJ2-1; TRBD2 matches at 12 bases. The V gene's germline CDR1 is SGHRS and CDR2 YFSETQ. Trimming took 4 bases from V and 5 from J; bases not matched to a gene: 4. CDR3 length equals 15 residues. In DNA form, the CDR3 reads TGCGCCAGCAGCCCCTGGACTAGCGGGGACAATGAGCAGTTCTTC. Its translation is CASSPWTSGDNEQFF.

The chain has TRBV6-1 and TRBJ2-5; 11 bases match TRBD2. From germline, CDR1 is MNHNS and CDR2 SASEGT. V gave up 1 base and J gave up 5 bases; unmatched junction bases: 12. There are 18 residues in the CDR3. The CDR3 loop is CASSEGRLAGGVFETQYF. The CDR3 DNA reads TGTGCCAGCAGTGAAGGAAGATTAGCGGGAGGGGTATTCGAGACCCAGTACTTC.

Only one count was recorded for this clone. The V and J genes are TRBV30 and TRBJ2-2; 7 nucleotides agree with TRBD1. J was trimmed by 0 bases and V by 7 bases; bases with no gene match: 5. This CDR3 has 14 amino acids. Germline V gives CDR1 GTSNPN, CDR2 SVGIG (reference sequence). The CDR3 nucleotides are TGTGCCTCTCAGGGGGAAGCGAACACCGGGGAGCTGTTTTTT. Translating it yields CASQGEANTGELFF.

This sequence joins TRBV10-3 and TRBJ2-1, with 10 bases identical to TRBD1. The germline V gene has CDR1 ENHRY and CDR2 SYGVKD. The CDR3 is made up of 15 amino acids. With 2 bases clipped from V and 9 bases from J, the junction kept 7 bases outside the gene matches. CDR3 protein: CAISEPGQGDAEQFF. CDR3 in DNA: TGTGCCATCAGTGAGCCAGGACAGGGGGACGCTGAGCAGTTCTTC.

This sequence joins TRBV6-5 and TRBJ2-7; 8 nucleotides line up with TRBD2. Losses at the gene ends were 6 bases for V and 5 bases for J; bases not matched to a gene: 6. Per germline, CDR1 MNHEY and CDR2 SVGAGI. This CDR3 spans 13 amino acids. For the CDR3, the DNA is TGTGCCAGCAGACCAGCGGGGGTTGACGAGCAGTACTTC. Its protein is CASRPAGVDEQYF.

V gene TRBV19 combines with J gene TRBJ2-7; the match to TRBD2 covers 10 bases. The J segment lost 0 bases and the V segment lost 4 bases, leaving 3 bases of the junction unmatched. The CDR3 contains 15 residues. Germline V gives CDR1 LNHDA, CDR2 SQIVND (reference sequence). CDR3 in amino acids: CASSNSGRNSYEQYF. CDR3 in DNA: TGTGCCAGTAGTAATAGCGGGAGGAACTCCTACGAGCAGTACTTC.

The rearrangement uses TRBV6-5 and TRBJ1-2, with TRBD1 as a possible D gene (5 bases). The length of the CDR3 is 12 residues. V was pared by 8 bases and J by 6 bases, with 13 bases between. Germline CDR1 MNHEY, CDR2 SVGAGI. The CDR3 DNA reads TGTGCCAGCTCGAAACAGGACCATGGCTACACCTTC. It translates to CASSKQDHGYTF.

This clone came up a few times. V usage is TRBV2 and J usage is TRBJ1-2, with 8 nucleotides matching TRBD1. CDR3 size: 12 residues. Looked up from germline, CDR1 is SNHLY and CDR2 is FYNNEI. The ends lost 7 bases at V and 8 bases at J; junction bases unmatched: 6. CDR3 region: CASISGGAGYTF. The CDR3 DNA follows: TGTGCCAGCATCTCAGGGGGCGCGGGCTACACCTTC.

The rearrangement uses TRBV5-1 and TRBJ1-1, with TRBD1 matching over 7 bases. Germline CDR1 reads SGHRS; CDR2 reads YFSETQ. J lost 11 bases, V lost 0 bases, and 10 bases had no gene match. This CDR3 has 14 residues. This CDR3 is CASSLDRGVTNAFF. The DNA for the CDR3 is TGCGCCAGCAGCTTGGACAGGGGTGTCACGAACGCTTTCTTT.

This chain joins TRBV6-5 and TRBJ2-5; TRBD1 matches at 9 bases. V was pared by 2 bases and J by 2 bases, with 6 bases of the junction left unmatched. The germline gives CDR1 MNHEY, CDR2 SVGAGI. The CDR3 has 16 residues. DNA of the CDR3: TGTGCCAGCAGTTACCAGGACAGGGGAGGGCAAGAGACCCAGTACTTC. Its protein is CASSYQDRGGQETQYF.

This sequence joins TRBV11-3 and TRBJ2-1; D gene ambiguous. V lost 3 bases and J 6 bases, leaving 9 bases between the germline ends. CDR1 SGHNT and CDR2 YENEEA come from the germline V gene. CDR3 length equals 13 residues. The chain's CDR3 is CASSFESSNEQFF. CDR3 nucleotide sequence: TGTGCCAGCAGCTTCGAGAGTAGCAATGAGCAGTTCTTC.

Only a few counts were recorded for this clone. This sequence joins TRBV2 and TRBJ2-5, with a weak D call TRBD2 (5 bases). Trimming took 1 base from V and 8 from J, leaving 11 bases between them. This CDR3 is built from 13 residues. Germline lookup yields CDR1 SNHLY and CDR2 FYNNEI. As DNA, the CDR3 is TGTGCCAGCAGTGAAGGGCTAGCTCATACCCAGTACTTC. This encodes CASSEGLAHTQYF.

The chain has TRBV2 and TRBJ2-3; 9 bases fit TRBD1. CDR1 and CDR2 (germline): SNHLY, FYNNEI. V was pared by 10 bases and J by 4 bases, with 9 bases of the junction left unmatched. The length of the CDR3 is 14 residues. The CDR3 coding sequence is TGTGCCACCCTTACAGGGGGCAAGTCAGATACGCAGTATTTT. It translates to CATLTGGKSDTQYF.

On this clone itself: Other nucleotide sequences in the sample specify the same CDR3. The chain links TRBV6-5 to TRBJ2-7; D is possibly TRBD1 (6 bases). Germline V gene sequence: CDR1 MNHEY, CDR2 SVGAGI. The CDR3 length is 13 residues. CDR3 amino acids: CASGQGISYEQYF. For the CDR3, the DNA is TGTGCGTCAGGGCAGGGGATCTCCTACGAGCAGTACTTC.

The rearrangement uses TRBV7-2 and TRBJ1-1; a possible D gene is TRBD1 (6 bases). The CDR3 runs to 17 residues. Germline V gives CDR1 SGHTA, CDR2 FQGNSA. V lost 3 bases, J lost 2 bases, and 19 bases lay in between. CDR3 coding DNA: TGTGCCAGCAGCTTTTTAGTGGGGTTGACAGGAAACACTGAAGCTTTCTTT. It encodes CASSFLVGLTGNTEAFF.

The V call is TRBV18, the J call TRBJ1-2; perhaps TRBD1 as D (6 bases). Looked up from germline, CDR1 is KGHSH and CDR2 is LQKENI. Trimming stripped 4 bases from V and 4 bases from J, with 19 bases between. There are 16 residues in the CDR3. The CDR3 sequence is CASSQSQGEPAYGYTF. In nucleotides, the CDR3 is TGTGCCAGCTCACAATCACAGGGAGAGCCCGCCTATGGCTACACCTTC.